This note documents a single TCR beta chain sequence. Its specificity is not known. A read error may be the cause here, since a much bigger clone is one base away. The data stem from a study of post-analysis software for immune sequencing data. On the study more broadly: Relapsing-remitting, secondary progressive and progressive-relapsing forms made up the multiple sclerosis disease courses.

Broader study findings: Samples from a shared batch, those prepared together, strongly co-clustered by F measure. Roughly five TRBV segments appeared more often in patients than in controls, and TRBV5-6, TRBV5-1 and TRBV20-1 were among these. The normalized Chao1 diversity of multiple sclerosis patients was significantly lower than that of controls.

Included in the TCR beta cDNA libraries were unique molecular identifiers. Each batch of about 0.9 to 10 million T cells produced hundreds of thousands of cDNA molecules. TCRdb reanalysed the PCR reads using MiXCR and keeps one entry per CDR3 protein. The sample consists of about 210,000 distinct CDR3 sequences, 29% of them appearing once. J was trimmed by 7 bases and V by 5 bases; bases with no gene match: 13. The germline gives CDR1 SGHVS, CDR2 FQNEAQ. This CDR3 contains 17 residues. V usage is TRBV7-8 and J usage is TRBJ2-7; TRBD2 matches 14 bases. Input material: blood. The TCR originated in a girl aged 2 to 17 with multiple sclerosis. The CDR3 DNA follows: TGTGCCAGCAGCCGGCGGGGACTAGCGGGAGTAGGCAATGAGCAGTACTTC. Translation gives CASSRRGLAGVGNEQYF.